Given below is one T cell receptor (beta chain) in context. Participants, roughly 18 to 90 years old, spanned around 26 US areas. Participants' reported clinical history set cohort assignment. The data belong to a study of blood T cell repertoires in COVID-19. Study-wide background: PBMCs, B-cell-depleted T cells, or T cells were the source of the cDNA or gDNA that made up the material.

Generated by immunoSEQ multiplex PCR, the TCRdb table keeps only in-frame clones and is missing some. The repertoire holds under 350,000 clones, with around 92% as singletons. The CDR3 is 11 amino acids. Germline V CDR1 and CDR2: SGHTA, FQGTGA. V was pared by 7 bases and J by 5 bases, with 8 bases between. Sequencing was done on a sample of PBMCs or T cells enriched from blood (not recorded which). The chain links TRBV7-3 to TRBJ2-5; D not resolved. The receptor's source is a woman aged 55-70 years who had recovered from COVID-19. Written as DNA, the CDR3 is TGTGCCAGCACGAACGGTGAGACCCAGTACTTC. As protein: CASTNGETQYF.